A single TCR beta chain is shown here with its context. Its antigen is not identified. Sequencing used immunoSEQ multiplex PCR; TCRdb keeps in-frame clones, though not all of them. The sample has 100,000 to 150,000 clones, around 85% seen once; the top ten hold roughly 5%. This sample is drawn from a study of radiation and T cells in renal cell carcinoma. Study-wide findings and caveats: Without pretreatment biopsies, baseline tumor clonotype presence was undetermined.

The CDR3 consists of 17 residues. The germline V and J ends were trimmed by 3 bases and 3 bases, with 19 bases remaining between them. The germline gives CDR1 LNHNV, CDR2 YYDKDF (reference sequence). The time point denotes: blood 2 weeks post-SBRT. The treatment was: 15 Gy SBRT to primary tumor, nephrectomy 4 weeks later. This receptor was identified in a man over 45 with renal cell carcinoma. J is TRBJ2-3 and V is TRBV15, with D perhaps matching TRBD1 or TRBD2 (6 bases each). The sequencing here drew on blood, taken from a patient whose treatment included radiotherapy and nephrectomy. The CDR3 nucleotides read TGTGCCACCAGCAGGGGGCTCGGGCGGGACACGACAGATACGCAGTATTTT. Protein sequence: CATSRGLGRDTTDTQYF.